This TCR beta chain was recovered during a study of T cells after posttransplantation cyclophosphamide. Findings and limits, study-wide: Donor CD8+ memory clones often dominated recipient blood repertoires at later times. Recipient CMV seropositivity and CMV reactivation strongly tracked TRB clonality. Blood and skin or GI T cell repertoires showed limited TRB overlap.

As to this clone: No antigen is known for it.

The V and J ends lost 5 bases and 7 bases respectively, with 10 bases between them. This CDR3 has 12 residues. Per germline, CDR1 MDHEN and CDR2 SYDVKM. This table comes from immunoSEQ multiplex PCR, and its TCRdb copy is limited to in-frame clones, with some not included. The sample consists of fewer than 8,000 clones, approximately 92% of them appearing once. This clonotype was obtained from a woman between 45 and 65 years old in good health and a related stem cell transplant donor. The rearrangement uses TRBV28 and TRBJ2-3; D may be TRBD1 (6 bases). The material sequenced was CD4+ T cells sorted from blood. In DNA form, the CDR3 reads TGTGCCAGCAGTGAGACAGGCAATACGCAGTATTTT. Translated, it gives CASSETGNTQYF.